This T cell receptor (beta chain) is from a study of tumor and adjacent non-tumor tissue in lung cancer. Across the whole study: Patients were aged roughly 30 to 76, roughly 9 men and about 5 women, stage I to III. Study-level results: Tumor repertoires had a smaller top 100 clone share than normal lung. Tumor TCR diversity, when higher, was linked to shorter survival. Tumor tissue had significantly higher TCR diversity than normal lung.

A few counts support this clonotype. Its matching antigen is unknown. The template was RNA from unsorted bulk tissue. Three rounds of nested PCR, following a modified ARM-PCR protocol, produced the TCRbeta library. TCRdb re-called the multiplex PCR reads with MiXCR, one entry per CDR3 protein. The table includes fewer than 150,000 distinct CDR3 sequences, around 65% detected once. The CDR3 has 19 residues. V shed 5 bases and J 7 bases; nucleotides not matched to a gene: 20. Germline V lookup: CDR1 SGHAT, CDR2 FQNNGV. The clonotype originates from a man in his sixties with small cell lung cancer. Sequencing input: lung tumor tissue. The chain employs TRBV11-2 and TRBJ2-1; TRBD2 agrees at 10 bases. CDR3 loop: CASSILGLAGVRRGNEQFF. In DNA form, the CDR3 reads TGTGCCAGCAGCATTCTAGGGCTAGCGGGAGTCCGCCGTGGGAATGAGCAGTTCTTC.